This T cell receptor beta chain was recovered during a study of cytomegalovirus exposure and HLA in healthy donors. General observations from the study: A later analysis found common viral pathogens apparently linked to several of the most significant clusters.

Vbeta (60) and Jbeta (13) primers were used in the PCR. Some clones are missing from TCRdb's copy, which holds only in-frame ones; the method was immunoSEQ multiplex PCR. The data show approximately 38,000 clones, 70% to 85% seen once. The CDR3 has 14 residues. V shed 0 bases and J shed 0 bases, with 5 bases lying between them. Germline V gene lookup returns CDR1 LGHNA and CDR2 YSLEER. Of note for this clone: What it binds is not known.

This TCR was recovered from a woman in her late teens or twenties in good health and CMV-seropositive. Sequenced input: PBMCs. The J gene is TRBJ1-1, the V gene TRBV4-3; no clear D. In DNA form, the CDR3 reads TGCGCCAGCAGCCAAGATCAGGTGAACACTGAAGCTTTCTTT. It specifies CASSQDQVNTEAFF.